What follows describes a single T cell receptor beta chain. Its antigen is still unknown. CDR3 size: 14 residues. Looked up from germline, CDR1 is GTSNPN and CDR2 is SVGIG (reference sequence). Trimming removed 3 bases from V and 2 bases from J, with 12 bases in between. Having been cultured for ten to eleven days, the cells underwent CD4+ T cell isolation. Either the mRNA-1273 or the BNT162b2 vaccine was given to participants as two doses. Among the vaccine recipients, none had a prior SARS-CoV-2 infection, and nucleocapsid antibodies were negative. Measured with immunoSEQ multiplex PCR; TCRdb has only the in-frame clones, and not every one. The sample shows approximately 37,000 clones, around 66% of them seen only once. The data belong to a study of vaccination effects on CD4 cells after COVID-19. Study-wide results and caveats: Within healthy vaccinees, only 1 of 255 vaccine-induced clones displayed cross-reactivity with common cold coronaviruses. Clones induced by infection and by vaccine showed marked clonal contraction late after vaccination.

This chain links TRBV30 with TRBJ2-3; no clear D gene. The source material was CD4+ T cells from PBMCs cultured without peptide, sampled after COVID-19 vaccination. This TCR was sampled from a human donor who received a COVID-19 vaccine. The CDR3 coding sequence is TGTGCCTGGAGCCTCGGTTCTGACACAGATACGCAGTATTTT. Translated: CAWSLGSDTDTQYF. The entire variable domain, with the rest obtained from reference TRBV30 and TRBJ2-3, is as follows: SQTIHQWPATLVQPVGSPLSLECTVEGTSNPNLYWYRQAAGRGLQLLFYSVGIGQISSEVPQNLSASRPQDRQFILSSKKLLLSDSGFYLCAWSLGSDTDTQYFGPGTRLTVL.